This T cell receptor (beta chain) was recovered during a study of shared clonotypes between healthy human individuals. With regard to this clone: The same CDR3 arises from other DNA sequences in this sample as well.

Everyone who donated was a Caucasian adult who lived in Nashville, Tennessee. Sorted-subset replicate PCRs used 150 to 200 ng DNA, approximately 27,000 T cell genomes. The repertoire was sequenced with immunoSEQ multiplex PCR; TCRdb's copy has only in-frame clones and lacks some. Among 1,400,000 or so clones, approximately 98.5% were seen once, and the ten largest hold 0.36%. Looked up from germline, CDR1 is SGHKS and CDR2 is YYEKEE (reference sequence). Trimming removed 0 bases at V and 4 bases at J, with 5 bases between. This CDR3 is 12 amino acids long. Sequences were obtained from naive CD4+ T cells sorted from blood. Subset of the sample: CD45RA+ positively selected. This chain uses TRBV5-5 with TRBJ2-7; no clear D. The clonotype originates from a young man in good health. This CDR3 reads CASSLGIYEQYF. CDR3 nucleotides: TGTGCCAGCAGCTTGGGGATATACGAGCAGTACTTC. Filled out from reference TRBV5-5 and TRBJ2-7, the complete variable domain reads DAGVTQSPTHLIKTRGQQVTLRCSPISGHKSVSWYQQVLGQGPQFIFQYYEKEERGRGNFPDRFSARQFPNYSSELNVNALLLGDSALYLCASSLGIYEQYFGPGTRLTVT.